This T cell receptor (beta chain) was recorded in a study of cytomegalovirus exposure and HLA in healthy donors. The PCR ran on 60 Vbeta and 13 Jbeta primers. Clones were read by immunoSEQ multiplex PCR, and TCRdb kept only the in-frame ones, dropping some. The sample holds about 140,000 clones, 75% seen once. CDR3 length: 14 residues. Looked up from germline, CDR1 is MNHEY and CDR2 is SMNVEV (reference sequence). J lost 5 bases, V lost 6 bases, and 4 bases had no gene match. V gene TRBV27 combines with J gene TRBJ2-2, with 9 positions matching TRBD2. The receptor comes from a man in his forties or fifties in good health and CMV-seronegative. Sequenced: PBMCs. CDR3 loop: CASRPGLATGELFF. The CDR3 DNA sequence: TGTGCCAGCAGACCTGGACTAGCGACCGGGGAGCTGTTTTTT.